This paragraph covers one T cell receptor beta chain sequence. The antigen remains unidentified. This entry belongs to a study of T cell clones after liver transplantation. For the study at large: TCRbeta sequencing after a pre-transplant mixed lymphocyte reaction identified graft-donor-reactive clones, later tracked in post-transplant blood. Draws occurred before transplant, before withdrawal, and after complete or failed withdrawal. Whole-study results and caveats: In a couple of subjects, few donor cells limited the measurable donor-reactive repertoire. Conclusions were preliminary, with small, heterogeneous patient groups.

Clones were read by immunoSEQ multiplex PCR, and TCRdb kept only the in-frame ones, dropping some. The top ten hold roughly 15% of the sample, which has about 60,000 clones, 71% seen once. Germline loops: CDR1 LGHNT, CDR2 FRNRAP. This CDR3 has 13 amino acids. The V and J ends lost 5 bases and 5 bases respectively, with 11 bases between them. Material: CD4+ T cells from blood, obtained before liver transplant. The receptor's source is a human donor who received a liver transplant. The rearrangement links TRBV12-5 to TRBJ2-3; a weak D match, TRBD2 (6 bases). CDR3 sequence reads: CASGLGGGDTQYF. CDR3 in DNA: TGTGCTAGTGGTCTGGGGGGAGGAGATACGCAGTATTTT.